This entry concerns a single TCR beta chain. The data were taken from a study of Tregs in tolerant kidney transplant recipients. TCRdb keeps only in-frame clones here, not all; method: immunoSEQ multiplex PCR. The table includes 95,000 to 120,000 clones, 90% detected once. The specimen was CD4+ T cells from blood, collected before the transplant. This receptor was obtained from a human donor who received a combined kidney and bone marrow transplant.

The CDR3 region is CASSVVAGAHYGYTF. The CDR3 region has the DNA TGTGCCAGCAGCGTAGTTGCAGGGGCGCACTATGGCTACACCTTC. V and J are TRBV9 and TRBJ1-2; D is possibly TRBD1 (6 bases). Trimming left V 0 bases short and J 3 bases short, with 12 bases between. Germline V gives CDR1 SGDLS, CDR2 YYNGEE. The CDR3 is made up of 15 amino acids.